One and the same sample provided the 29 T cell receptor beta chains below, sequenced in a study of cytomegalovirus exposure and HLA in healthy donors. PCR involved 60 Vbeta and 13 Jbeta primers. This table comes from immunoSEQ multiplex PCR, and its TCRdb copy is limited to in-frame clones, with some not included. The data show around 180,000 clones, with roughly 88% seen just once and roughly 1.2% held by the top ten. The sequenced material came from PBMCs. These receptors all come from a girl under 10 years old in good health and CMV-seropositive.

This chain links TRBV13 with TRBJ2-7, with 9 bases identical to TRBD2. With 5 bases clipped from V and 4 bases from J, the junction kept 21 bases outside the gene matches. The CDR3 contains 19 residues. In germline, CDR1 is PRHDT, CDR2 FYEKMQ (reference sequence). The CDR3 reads CASSPPGVGLAGLSYEQYF. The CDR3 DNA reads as TGTGCCAGCAGCCCCCCTGGGGTCGGGCTAGCGGGGTTATCTTACGAGCAGTACTTC.

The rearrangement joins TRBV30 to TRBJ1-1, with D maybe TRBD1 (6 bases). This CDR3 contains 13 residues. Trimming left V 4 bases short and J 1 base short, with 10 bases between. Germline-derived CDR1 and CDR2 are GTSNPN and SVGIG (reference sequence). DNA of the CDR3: TGTGCCTGGACCAGAGGGGGGAACACTGAAGCTTTCTTT. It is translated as CAWTRGGNTEAFF.

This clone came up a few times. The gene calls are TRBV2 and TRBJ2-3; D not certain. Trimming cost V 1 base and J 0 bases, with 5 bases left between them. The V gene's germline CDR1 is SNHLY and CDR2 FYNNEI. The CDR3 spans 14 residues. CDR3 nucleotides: TGTGCCAGCAGTGAAGGCAGAAGCACAGATACGCAGTATTTT. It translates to CASSEGRSTDTQYF.

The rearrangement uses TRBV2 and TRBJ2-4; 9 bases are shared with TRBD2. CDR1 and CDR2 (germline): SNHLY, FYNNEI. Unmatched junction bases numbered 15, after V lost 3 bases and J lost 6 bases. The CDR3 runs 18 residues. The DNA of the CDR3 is TGTGCCAGCAGTGACCGACAGGCGGGAGGGCTGGGGGGAAACATTCAGTACTTC. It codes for CASSDRQAGGLGGNIQYF.

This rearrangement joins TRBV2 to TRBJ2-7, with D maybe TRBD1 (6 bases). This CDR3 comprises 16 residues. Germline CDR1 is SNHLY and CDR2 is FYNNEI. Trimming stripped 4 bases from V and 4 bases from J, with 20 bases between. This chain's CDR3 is CASSGFLGAWFYEQYF. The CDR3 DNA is TGTGCCAGCAGTGGCTTTTTGGGGGCCTGGTTTTACGAGCAGTACTTC.

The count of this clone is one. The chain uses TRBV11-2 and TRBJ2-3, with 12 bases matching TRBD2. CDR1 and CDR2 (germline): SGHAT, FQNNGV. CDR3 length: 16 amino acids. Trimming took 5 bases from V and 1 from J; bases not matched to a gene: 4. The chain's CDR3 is CASSARLAGGTDTQYF. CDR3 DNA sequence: TGTGCCAGCAGCGCCCGACTAGCGGGAGGCACAGATACGCAGTATTTT.

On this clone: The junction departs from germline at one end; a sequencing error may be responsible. CDR3: CASSPTWTGPYAQYF. DNA for the CDR3: TGTGCCAGCAGCCCGACCTGGACAGGGCCCTACGCGCAGTACTTC. The gene calls are TRBV7-3 and TRBJ2-7; 8 nucleotides align to TRBD1. The CDR3 sequence is 15 residues long. The germline V gene has CDR1 SGHTA and CDR2 FQGTGA.

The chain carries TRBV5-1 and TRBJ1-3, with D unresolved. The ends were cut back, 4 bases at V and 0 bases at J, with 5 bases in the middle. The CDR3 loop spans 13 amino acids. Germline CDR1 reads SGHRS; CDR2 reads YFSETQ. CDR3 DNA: TGCGCCAGCAGCCCCCACTCTGGAAACACCATATATTTT. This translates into CASSPHSGNTIYF.

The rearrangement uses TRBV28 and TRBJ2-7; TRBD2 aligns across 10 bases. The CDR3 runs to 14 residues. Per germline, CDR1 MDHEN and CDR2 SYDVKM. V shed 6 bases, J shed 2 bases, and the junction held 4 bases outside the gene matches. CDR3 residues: CASRPSGSAYEQYF. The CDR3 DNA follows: TGTGCCAGCAGACCTAGCGGGAGCGCCTACGAGCAGTACTTC.

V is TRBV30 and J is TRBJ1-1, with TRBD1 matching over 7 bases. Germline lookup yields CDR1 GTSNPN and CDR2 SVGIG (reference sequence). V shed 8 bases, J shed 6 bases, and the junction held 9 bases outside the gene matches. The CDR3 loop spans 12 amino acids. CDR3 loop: CAGDSGGPEAFF. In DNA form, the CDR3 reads TGTGCCGGGGACAGCGGAGGGCCTGAAGCTTTCTTT.

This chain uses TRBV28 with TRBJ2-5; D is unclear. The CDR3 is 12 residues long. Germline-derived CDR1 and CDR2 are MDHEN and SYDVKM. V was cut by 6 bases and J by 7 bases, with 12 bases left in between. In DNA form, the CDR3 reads TGTGCCAGCAGCTCAAATCCGAGGACCCAGTACTTC. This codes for CASSSNPRTQYF.

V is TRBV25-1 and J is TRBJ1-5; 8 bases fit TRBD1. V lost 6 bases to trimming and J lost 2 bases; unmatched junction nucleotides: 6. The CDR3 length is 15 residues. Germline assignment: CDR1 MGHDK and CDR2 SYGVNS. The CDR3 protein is CASSSQGVGNQPQHF. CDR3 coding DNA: TGTGCCAGCAGCTCACAGGGGGTGGGCAATCAGCCCCAGCATTTT.

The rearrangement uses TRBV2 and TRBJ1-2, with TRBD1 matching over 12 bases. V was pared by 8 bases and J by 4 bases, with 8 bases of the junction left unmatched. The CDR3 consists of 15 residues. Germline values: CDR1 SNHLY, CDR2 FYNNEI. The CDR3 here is CASLGDRGLGYGYTF. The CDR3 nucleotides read TGTGCCAGCCTAGGGGACAGGGGGCTTGGCTATGGCTACACCTTC. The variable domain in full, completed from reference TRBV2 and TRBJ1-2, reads EPEVTQTPSHQVTQMGQEVILRCVPISNHLYFYWYRQILGQKVEFLVSFYNNEISEKSEIFDDQFSVERPDGSNFTLKIRSTKLEDSAMYFCASLGDRGLGYGYTFGSGTRLTVV.

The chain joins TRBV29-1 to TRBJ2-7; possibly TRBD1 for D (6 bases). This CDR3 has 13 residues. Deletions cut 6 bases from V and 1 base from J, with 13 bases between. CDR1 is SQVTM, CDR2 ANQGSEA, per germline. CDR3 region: CSVTDRSSYEQYF. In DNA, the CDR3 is TGCAGCGTCACCGACAGGTCATCCTACGAGCAGTACTTC.

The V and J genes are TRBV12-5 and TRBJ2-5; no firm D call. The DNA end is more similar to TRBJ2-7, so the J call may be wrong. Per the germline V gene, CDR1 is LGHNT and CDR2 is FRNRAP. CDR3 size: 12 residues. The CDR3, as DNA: TGTGCTAGTGGTTTGGTACGTTACGAGCAGTACTTC. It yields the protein CASGLVRYEQYF.

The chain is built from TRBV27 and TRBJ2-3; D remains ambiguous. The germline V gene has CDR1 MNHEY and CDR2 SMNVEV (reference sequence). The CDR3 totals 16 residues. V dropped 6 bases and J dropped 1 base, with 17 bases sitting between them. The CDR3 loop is CASRTRVRVGTDTQYF. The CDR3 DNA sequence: TGTGCCAGCAGGACGCGCGTTCGGGTGGGCACAGATACGCAGTATTTT.

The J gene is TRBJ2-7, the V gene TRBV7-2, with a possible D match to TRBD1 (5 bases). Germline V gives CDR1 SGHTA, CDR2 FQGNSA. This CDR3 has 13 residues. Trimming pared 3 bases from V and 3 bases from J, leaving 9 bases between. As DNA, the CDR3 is TGTGCCAGCAGCTTTGGCGGACACTACGAGCAGTACTTC. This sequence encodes CASSFGGHYEQYF.

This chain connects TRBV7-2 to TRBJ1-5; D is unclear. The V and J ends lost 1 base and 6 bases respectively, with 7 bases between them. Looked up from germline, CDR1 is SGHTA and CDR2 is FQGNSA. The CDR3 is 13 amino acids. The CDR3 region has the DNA TGTGCCAGCAGCTTAGTACCGGGTCAGCCCCAGCATTTT. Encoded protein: CASSLVPGQPQHF.

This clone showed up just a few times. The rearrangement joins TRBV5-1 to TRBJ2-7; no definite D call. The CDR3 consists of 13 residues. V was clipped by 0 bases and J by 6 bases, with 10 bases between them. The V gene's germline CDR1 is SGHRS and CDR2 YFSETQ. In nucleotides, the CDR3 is TGCGCCAGCAGCTTGGCTGTTCCCCGCGAGCAGTACTTC. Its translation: CASSLAVPREQYF.

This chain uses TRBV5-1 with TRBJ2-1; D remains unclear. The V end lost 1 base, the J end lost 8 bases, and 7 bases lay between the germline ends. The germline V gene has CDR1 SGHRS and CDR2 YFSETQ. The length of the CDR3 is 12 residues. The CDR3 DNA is TGCGCCAGCAGCTTGTCTCCTGATGAGCAGTTCTTC. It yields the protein CASSLSPDEQFF.

The CDR3 nucleotides are TGTGCCAGCAGTTACGAGGGGACACCTAATTCACCCCTCCACTTT. Translation gives CASSYEGTPNSPLHF. This sequence joins TRBV6-5 and TRBJ1-6, with D tentatively TRBD1 (6 bases). V lost 2 bases and J 6 bases, leaving 11 bases between the germline ends. The CDR3 is made up of 15 amino acids. Germline V gene data show CDR1 as MNHEY and CDR2 as SVGAGI.

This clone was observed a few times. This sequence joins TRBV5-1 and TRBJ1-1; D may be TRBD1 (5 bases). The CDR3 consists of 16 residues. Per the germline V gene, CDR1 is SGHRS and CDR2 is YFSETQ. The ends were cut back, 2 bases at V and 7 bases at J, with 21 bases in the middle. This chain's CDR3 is CASSFDGGWTGGEAFF. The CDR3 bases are TGCGCCAGCAGCTTCGATGGAGGGTGGACTGGGGGTGAAGCTTTCTTT.

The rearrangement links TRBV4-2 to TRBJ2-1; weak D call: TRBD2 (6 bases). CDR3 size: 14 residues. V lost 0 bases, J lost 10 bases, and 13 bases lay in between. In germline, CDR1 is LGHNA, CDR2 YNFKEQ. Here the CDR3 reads CASSQEVRRVEQFF. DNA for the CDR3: TGTGCCAGCAGCCAAGAGGTCAGGAGGGTGGAGCAGTTCTTC.

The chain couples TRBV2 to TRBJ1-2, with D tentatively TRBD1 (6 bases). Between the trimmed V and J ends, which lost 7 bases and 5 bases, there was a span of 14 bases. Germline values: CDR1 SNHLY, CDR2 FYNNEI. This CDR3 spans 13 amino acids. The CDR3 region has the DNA TGTGCCAGCAAGCCCGGGACAACTTATGGCTACACCTTC. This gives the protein CASKPGTTYGYTF.

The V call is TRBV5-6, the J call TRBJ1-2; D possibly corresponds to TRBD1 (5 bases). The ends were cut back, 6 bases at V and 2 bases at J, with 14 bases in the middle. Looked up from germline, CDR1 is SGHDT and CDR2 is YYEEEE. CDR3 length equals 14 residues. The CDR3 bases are TGTGCCAGCATCCGGCAGGGCCCGAACTATGGCTACACCTTC. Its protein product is CASIRQGPNYGYTF. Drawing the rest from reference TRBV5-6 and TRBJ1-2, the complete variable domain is DAGVTQSPTHLIKTRGQQVTLRCSPKSGHDTVSWYQQALGQGPQFIFQYYEEEERQRGNFPDRFSGHQFPNYSSELNVNALLLGDSALYLCASIRQGPNYGYTFGSGTRLTVV.

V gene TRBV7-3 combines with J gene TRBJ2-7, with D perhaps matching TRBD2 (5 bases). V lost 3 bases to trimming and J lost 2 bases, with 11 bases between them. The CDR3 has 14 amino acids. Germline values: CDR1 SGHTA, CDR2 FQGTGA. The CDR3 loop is CASSLSLGTYEQYF. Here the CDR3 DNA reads TGTGCCAGCAGCTTGAGTCTCGGGACCTACGAGCAGTACTTC.

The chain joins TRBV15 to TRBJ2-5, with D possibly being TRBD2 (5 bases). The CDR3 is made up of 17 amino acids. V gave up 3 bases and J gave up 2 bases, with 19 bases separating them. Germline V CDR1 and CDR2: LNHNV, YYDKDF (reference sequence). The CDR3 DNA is TGTGCCACCAGCAGGGAGCTTGGGAAGACTATACAAGAGACCCAGTACTTC. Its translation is CATSRELGKTIQETQYF.

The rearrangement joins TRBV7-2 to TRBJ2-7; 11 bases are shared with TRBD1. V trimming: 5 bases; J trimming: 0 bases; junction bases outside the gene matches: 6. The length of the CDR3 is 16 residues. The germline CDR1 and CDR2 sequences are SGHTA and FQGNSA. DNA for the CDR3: TGTGCCAGCAGCCCTACCGGGACAGGGGGCTCCTACGAGCAGTACTTC. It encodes CASSPTGTGGSYEQYF.

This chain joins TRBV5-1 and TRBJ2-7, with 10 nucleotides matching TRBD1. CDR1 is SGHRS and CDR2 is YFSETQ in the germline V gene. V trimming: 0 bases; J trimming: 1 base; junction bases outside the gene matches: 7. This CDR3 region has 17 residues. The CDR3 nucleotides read TGCGCCAGCAGCTTGGGCCCCACGGGACAGGGGTCCTACGAGCAGTACTTC. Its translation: CASSLGPTGQGSYEQYF.